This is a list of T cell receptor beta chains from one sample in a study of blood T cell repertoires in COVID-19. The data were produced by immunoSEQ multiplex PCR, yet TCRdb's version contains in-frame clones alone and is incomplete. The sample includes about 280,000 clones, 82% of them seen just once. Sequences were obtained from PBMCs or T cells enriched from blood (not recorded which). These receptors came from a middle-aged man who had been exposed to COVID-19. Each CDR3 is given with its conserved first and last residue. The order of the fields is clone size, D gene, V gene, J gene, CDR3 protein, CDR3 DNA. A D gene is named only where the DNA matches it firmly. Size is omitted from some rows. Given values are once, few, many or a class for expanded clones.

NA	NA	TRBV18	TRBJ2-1	CASSPTDYYNEQFF	TGTGCCAGCTCGCCTACTGACTACTACAATGAGCAGTTCTTC
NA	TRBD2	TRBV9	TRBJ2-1	CASSFPGRAGLDEQFF	TGTGCCAGCAGCTTCCCGGGGAGAGCGGGACTTGATGAGCAGTTCTTC
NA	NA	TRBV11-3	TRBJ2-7	CASSLAQGWEQYF	TGTGCCAGCAGCTTAGCTCAGGGCTGGGAGCAGTACTTC
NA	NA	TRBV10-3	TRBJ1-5	CATTGGGLRNQPQHF	TGTGCCACCACTGGGGGGGGCCTGAGGAATCAGCCCCAGCATTTT
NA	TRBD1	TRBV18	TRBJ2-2	CASSPTDRARSTAGELFF	TGTGCCAGCTCACCCACGGACAGGGCAAGGAGCACCGCCGGGGAGCTGTTTTTT
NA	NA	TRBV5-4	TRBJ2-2	CASSPSLGEGTGELFF	TGTGCCAGCAGCCCGTCCTTGGGAGAAGGCACCGGGGAGCTGTTTTTT
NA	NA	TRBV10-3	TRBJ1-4	CAISESSDEKLFF	TGTGCCATCAGTGAGTCGTCCGATGAAAAACTGTTTTTT
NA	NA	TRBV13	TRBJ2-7	CASSNRRGGLSYEQYF	TGTGCCAGCAGCAACCGGAGGGGGGGCCTCTCCTACGAGCAGTACTTC
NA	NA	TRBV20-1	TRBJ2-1	CSAETYEQFF	TGCAGTGCCGAGACATATGAGCAGTTCTTC
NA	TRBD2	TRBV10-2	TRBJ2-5	CASSRTWGGQETQYF	TGCGCCAGCAGCAGAACCTGGGGGGGCCAAGAGACCCAGTACTTC
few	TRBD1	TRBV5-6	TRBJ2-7	CASSIQGESYEQYF	TGTGCCAGCAGCATACAGGGGGAGAGCTACGAGCAGTACTTC
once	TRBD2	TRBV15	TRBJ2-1	CATSRASGWAFF	TGTGCCACCAGCAGAGCTAGCGGCTGGGCTTTCTTC
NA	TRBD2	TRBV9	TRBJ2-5	CASSVGLAGGETQYF	TGTGCCAGCAGCGTAGGACTAGCGGGAGGGGAGACCCAGTACTTC
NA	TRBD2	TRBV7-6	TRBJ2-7	CALNPGLIPPSSYEQYF	TGTGCCTTAAATCCGGGACTAATTCCTCCCAGCTCCTACGAGCAGTACTTC